This TCR beta chain originates from a study of glioma-infiltrating T cells after dendritic cell vaccination. Study-wide points: Higher pretreatment TIL content predicted longer progression-free time and survival.

Amplification used 60 V beta primers and 13 J beta primers. Only in-frame clones appear in the TCRdb table, and some are missing; sequencing was by immunoSEQ multiplex PCR. The sample consists of 90,000 to 110,000 clones, about 90% of them appearing once. Comment on this clone: No antigen is known for it.

The time point denotes: after dendritic cell vaccination, including at tumor progression/relapse. Patients had residual fresh-frozen tumor tissue and more than two years of survival data. V lost 1 base to trimming and J lost 7 bases, with 11 bases between them. This CDR3 has 14 amino acids. Germline V CDR1 and CDR2: MNHNS, SASEGT. The TCR sequence derives from a human donor with glioblastoma. The rearrangement links TRBV6-1 to TRBJ1-5, with D possibly TRBD1 on 5 matching bases. The sequencing here drew on blood, taken after dendritic cell vaccination. CDR3 coding DNA: TGTGCCAGCAGTGAAGTGGGAGGGGAACAGCCCCAGCATTTT. Amino acids: CASSEVGGEQPQHF.